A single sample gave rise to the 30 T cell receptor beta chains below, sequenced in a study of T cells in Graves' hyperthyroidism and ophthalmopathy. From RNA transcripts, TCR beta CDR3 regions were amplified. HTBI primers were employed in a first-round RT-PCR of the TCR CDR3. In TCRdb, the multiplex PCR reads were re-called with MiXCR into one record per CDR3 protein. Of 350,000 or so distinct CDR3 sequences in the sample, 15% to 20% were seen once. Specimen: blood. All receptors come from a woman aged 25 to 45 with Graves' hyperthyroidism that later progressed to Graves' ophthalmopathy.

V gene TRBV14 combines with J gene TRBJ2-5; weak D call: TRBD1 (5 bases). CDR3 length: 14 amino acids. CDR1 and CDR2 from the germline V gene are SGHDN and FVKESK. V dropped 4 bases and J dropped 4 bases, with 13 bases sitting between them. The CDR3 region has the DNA TGTGCCAGCAGCCCCGCAGGGCTCCCAGAGACCCAGTACTTC. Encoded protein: CASSPAGLPETQYF.

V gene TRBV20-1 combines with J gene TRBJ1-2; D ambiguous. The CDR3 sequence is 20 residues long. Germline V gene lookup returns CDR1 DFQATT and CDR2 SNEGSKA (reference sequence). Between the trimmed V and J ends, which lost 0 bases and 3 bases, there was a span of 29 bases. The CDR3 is CSARDLETRGLRATHYGYTF. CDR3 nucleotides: TGCAGTGCTAGAGATCTCGAGACACGCGGGTTAAGGGCCACGCACTATGGCTACACCTTC.

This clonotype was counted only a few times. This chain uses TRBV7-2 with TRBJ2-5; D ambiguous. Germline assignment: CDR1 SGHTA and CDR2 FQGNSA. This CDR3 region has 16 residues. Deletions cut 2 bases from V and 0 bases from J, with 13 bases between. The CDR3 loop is CASSLIVGVYQETQYF. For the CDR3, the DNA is TGTGCCAGCAGCTTAATTGTAGGAGTATACCAAGAGACCCAGTACTTC.

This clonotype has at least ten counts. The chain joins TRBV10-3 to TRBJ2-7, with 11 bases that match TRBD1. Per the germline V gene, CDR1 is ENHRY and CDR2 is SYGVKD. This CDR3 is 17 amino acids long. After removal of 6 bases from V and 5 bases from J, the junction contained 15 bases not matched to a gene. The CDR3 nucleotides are TGTGCCATCAGATCGGACGCCGGGACAGGGGGGTCCCACGAGCAGTACTTC. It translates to CAIRSDAGTGGSHEQYF.

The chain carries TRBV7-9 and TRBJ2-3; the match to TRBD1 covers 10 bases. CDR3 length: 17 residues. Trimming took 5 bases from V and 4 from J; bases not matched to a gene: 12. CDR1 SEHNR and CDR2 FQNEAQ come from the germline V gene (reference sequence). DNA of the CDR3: TGTGCCAGCAGCCCCCGTTTGGGGGGACAGGGGTCAGATACGCAGTATTTT. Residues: CASSPRLGGQGSDTQYF.

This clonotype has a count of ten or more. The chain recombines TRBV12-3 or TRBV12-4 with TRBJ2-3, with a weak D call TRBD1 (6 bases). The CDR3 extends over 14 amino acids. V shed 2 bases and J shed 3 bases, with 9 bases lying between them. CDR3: CASSLLRGTDTQYF. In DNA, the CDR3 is TGTGCCAGCAGTTTATTGAGGGGGACAGATACGCAGTATTTT.

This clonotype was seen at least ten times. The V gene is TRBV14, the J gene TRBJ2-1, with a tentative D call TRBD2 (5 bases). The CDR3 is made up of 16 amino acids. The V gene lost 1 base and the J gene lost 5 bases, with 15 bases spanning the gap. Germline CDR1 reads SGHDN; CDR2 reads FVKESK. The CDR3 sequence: CASSQALGSPHNEQFF. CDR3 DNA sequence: TGTGCCAGCAGCCAAGCGTTGGGGAGCCCCCACAATGAGCAGTTCTTC.

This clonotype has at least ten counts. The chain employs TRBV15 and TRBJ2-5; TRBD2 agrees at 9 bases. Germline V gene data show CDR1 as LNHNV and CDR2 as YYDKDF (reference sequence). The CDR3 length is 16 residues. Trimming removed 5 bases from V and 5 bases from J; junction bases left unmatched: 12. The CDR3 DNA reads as TGTGCCACCAGCCCCCGGGGCGGGAGGGCCTGGGAGACCCAGTACTTC. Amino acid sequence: CATSPRGGRAWETQYF.

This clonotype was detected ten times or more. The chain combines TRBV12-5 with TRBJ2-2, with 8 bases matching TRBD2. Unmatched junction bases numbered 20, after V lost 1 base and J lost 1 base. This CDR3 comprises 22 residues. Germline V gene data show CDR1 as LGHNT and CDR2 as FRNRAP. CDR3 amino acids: CASGLAETGTGRGGMNTGELFF. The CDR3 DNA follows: TGTGCTAGTGGTTTGGCCGAGACCGGCACGGGGCGCGGGGGGATGAACACCGGGGAGCTGTTTTTT.

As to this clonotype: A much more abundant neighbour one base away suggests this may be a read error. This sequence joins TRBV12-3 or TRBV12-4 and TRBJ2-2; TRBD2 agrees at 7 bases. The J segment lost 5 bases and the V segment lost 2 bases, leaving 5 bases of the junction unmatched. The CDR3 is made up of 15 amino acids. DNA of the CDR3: TGTGCCAGCAGTTTAAGTGGCGGGAGTACCGGGGAGCTGTTTTTT. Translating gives CASSLSGGSTGELFF.

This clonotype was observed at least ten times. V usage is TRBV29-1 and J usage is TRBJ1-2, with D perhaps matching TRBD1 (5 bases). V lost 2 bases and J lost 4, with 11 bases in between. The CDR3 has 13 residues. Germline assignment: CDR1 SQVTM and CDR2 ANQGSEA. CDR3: CSVESGDSYGYTF. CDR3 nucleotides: TGCAGCGTTGAATCGGGGGATAGCTATGGCTACACCTTC.

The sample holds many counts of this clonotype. Here the CDR3 DNA reads TGTGCCTGGAGTACAGAAAGCTCCTACGAGCAGTACTTC. This translates into CAWSTESSYEQYF. The chain links TRBV30 to TRBJ2-7; unclear D gene. CDR1 and CDR2 (germline): GTSNPN, SVGIG (reference sequence). This CDR3 spans 13 amino acids. V lost 2 bases and J lost 0, with 8 bases in between.

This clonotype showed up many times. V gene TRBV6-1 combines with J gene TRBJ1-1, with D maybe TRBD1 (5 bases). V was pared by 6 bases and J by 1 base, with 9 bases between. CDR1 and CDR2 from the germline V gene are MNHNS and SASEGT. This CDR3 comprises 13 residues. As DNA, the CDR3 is TGTGCCAGCAGGCACACAGGGAACACTGAAGCTTTCTTT. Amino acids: CASRHTGNTEAFF.

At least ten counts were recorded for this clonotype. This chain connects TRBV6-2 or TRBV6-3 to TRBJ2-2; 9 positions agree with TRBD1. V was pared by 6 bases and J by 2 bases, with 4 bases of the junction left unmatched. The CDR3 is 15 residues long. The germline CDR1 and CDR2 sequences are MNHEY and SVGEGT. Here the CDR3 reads CASSRGQGNTGELFF. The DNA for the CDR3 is TGTGCCAGCAGCCGGGGACAGGGTAACACCGGGGAGCTGTTTTTT.

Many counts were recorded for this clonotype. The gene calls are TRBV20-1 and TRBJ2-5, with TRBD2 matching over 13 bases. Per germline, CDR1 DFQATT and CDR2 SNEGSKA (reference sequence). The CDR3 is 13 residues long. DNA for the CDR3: TGCAGGACTAGCGGGGGGACCCAAGAGACCCAGTACTTC. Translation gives CRTSGGTQETQYF.

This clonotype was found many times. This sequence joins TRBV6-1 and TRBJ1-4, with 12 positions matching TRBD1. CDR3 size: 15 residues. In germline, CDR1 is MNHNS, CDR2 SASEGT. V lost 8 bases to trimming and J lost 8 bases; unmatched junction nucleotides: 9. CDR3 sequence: CASRDRGPGQEKLFF. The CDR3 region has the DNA TGTGCCAGCCGGGACAGGGGGCCAGGACAGGAAAAACTGTTTTTT.

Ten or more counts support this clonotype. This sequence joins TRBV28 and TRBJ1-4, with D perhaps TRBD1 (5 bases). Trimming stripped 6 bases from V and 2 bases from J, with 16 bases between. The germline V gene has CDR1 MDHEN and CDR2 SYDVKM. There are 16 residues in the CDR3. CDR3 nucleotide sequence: TGTGCCAGCAGGAACATGGCAGGGAAGACTAATGAAAAACTGTTTTTT. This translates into CASRNMAGKTNEKLFF.

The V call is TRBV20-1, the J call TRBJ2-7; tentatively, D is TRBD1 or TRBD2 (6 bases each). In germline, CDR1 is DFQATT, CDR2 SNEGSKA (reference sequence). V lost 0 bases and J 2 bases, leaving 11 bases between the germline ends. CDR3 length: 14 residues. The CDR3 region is CSARDRGLTYEQYF. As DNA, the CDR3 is TGCAGTGCTAGAGATCGGGGGCTAACCTACGAGCAGTACTTC.

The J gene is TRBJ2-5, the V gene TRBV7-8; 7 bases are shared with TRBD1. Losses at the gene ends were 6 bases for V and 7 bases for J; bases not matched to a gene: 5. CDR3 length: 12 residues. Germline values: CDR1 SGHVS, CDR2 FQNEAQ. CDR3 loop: CASRGTARTQYF. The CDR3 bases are TGTGCCAGCAGGGGGACAGCGAGGACCCAGTACTTC.

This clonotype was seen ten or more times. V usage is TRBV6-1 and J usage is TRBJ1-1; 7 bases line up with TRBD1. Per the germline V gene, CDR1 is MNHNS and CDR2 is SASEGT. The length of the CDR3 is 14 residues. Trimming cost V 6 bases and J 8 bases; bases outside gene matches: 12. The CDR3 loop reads CASRGYKLTGEAFF. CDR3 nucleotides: TGTGCCAGCAGAGGATATAAATTGACAGGGGAAGCTTTCTTT.

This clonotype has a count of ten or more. In DNA form, the CDR3 reads TGTGCCAGCAGCTTGTTCGCCGGGGGCCAATACAATGAGCAGTTCTTC. It specifies CASSLFAGGQYNEQFF. The gene calls are TRBV5-4 and TRBJ2-1; possibly TRBD1 or TRBD2 for D (6 bases each). Germline values: CDR1 SGHNT, CDR2 YYREEE (reference sequence). The length of the CDR3 is 16 residues. The V gene lost 1 base and the J gene lost 4 bases, with 15 bases spanning the gap.

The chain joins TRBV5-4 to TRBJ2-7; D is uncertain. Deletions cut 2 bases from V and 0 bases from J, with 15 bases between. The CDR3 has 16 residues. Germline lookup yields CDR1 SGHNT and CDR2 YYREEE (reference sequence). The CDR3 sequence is CASSLAGGSSSYEQYF. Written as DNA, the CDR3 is TGTGCCAGCAGCTTAGCCGGCGGTTCGTCCTCCTACGAGCAGTACTTC.

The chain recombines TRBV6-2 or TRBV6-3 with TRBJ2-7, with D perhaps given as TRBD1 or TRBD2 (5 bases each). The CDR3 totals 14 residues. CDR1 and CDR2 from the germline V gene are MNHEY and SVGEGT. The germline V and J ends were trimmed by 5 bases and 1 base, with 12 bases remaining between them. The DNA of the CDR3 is TGTGCCAGCAGTCCATCGGGACCATCCTACGAGCAGTACTTC. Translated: CASSPSGPSYEQYF.

CDR3 bases: TGTGCCAGCAGCGGGGGGTTCGCGAACACCGGGGAGCTGTTTTTT. Its translation: CASSGGFANTGELFF. The rearrangement links TRBV9 to TRBJ2-2; D tentatively fits TRBD1 or TRBD2 (5 bases each). The CDR3 is 15 residues long. Germline assignment: CDR1 SGDLS and CDR2 YYNGEE. With 3 bases removed from V and 0 bases from J, the gap between germline ends came to 9 bases.

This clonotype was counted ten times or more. CDR3 DNA: TGTGCCAGCAGTTTGGGGTTAGCCAAAAACATTCAGTACTTC. Translating gives CASSLGLAKNIQYF. V and J are TRBV28 and TRBJ2-4; D gene unclear. This CDR3 is 14 amino acids long. Trimming pared 3 bases from V and 0 bases from J, leaving 6 bases between. Germline V CDR1 and CDR2: MDHEN, SYDVKM. Together with reference TRBV28 and TRBJ2-4, the CDR3 gives the full variable domain: DVKVTQSSRYLVKRTGEKVFLECVQDMDHENMFWYRQDPGLGLRLIYFSYDVKMKEKGDIPEGYSVSREKKERFSLILESASTNQTSMYLCASSLGLAKNIQYFGAGTRLSVL.

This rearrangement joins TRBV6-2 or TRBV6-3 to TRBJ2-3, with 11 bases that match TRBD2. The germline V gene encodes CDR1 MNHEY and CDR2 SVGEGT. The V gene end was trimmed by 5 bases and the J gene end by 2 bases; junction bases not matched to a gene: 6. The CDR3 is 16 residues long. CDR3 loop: CASSHGTSGFTDTQYF. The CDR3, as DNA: TGTGCCAGCAGTCACGGGACTAGCGGATTCACAGATACGCAGTATTTT.

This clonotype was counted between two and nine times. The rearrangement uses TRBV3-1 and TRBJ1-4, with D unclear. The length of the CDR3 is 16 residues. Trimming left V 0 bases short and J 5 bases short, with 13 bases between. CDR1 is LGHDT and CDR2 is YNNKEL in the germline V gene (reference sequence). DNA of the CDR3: TGTGCCAGCAGCCAAGAACCCCACAGCTTGAATGAAAAACTGTTTTTT. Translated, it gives CASSQEPHSLNEKLFF.

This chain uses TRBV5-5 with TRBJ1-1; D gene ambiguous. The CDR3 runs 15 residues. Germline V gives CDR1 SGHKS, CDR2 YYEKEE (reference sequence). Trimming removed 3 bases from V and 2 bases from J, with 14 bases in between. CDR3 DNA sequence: TGTGCCAGCAGCTGGCAATTGAGGGATAACACTGAAGCTTTCTTT. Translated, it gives CASSWQLRDNTEAFF.

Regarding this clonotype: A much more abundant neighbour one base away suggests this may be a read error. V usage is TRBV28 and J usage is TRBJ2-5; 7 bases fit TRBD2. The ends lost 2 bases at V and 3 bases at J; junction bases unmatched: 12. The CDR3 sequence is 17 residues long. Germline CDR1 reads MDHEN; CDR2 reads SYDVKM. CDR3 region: CASSLRLGRGNKETQYF. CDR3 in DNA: TGTGCCAGCAGTTTACGTTTGGGGCGGGGGAATAAAGAGACCCAGTACTTC.

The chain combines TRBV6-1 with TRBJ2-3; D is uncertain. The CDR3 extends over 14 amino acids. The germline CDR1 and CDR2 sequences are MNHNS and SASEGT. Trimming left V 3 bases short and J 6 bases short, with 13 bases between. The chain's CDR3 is CASSESAGADTQYF. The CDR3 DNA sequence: TGTGCCAGCAGTGAGTCAGCTGGTGCTGATACGCAGTATTTT.